This entry is about one T cell receptor beta chain. Original analysis: Counts of nucleated cells, estimated from reference gene primer amplification, were obtained. Clones were sequenced by immunoSEQ multiplex PCR, and TCRdb holds only the in-frame ones, with some missing. The V and J calls and clone size were taken over from that table, and D and trimming were inferred from the DNA. Of around 140,000 clones in the sample, 84% were seen once. The entry originates in a study of blood T cell repertoires in COVID-19. Study summary: Whether acute or convalescent, the COVID-19 samples came from the United States, Italy and Spain. T cells, B-cell-depleted T cells, or PBMCs supplied cDNA or gDNA.

The V gene's germline CDR1 is SSHAT and CDR2 FNYEAQ (reference sequence). Losses at the gene ends were 3 bases for V and 5 bases for J; bases not matched to a gene: 3. The CDR3 extends over 13 amino acids. The sequencing sample was made of peripheral blood. V usage is TRBV7-7 and J usage is TRBJ2-5; 7 positions agree with TRBD2. This TCR was recovered from a man in his sixties with acute or convalescent COVID-19. The CDR3 region has the DNA TGTGCCAGCAGCTTCAGGCGGGGGGAGACCCAGTACTTC. Translated: CASSFRRGETQYF.